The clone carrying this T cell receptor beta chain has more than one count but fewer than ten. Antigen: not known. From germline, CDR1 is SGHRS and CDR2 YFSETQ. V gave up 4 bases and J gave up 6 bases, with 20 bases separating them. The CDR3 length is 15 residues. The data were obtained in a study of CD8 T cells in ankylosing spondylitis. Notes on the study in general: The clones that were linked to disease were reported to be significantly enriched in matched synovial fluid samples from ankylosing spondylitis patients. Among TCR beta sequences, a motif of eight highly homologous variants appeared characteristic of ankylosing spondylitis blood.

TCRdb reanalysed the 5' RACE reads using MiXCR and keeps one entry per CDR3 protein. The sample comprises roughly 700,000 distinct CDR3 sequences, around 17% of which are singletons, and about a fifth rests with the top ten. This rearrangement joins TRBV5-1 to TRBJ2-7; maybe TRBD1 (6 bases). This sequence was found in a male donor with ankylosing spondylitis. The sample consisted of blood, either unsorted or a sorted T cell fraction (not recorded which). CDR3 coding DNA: TGCGCCAGCAGCCCAGAAAACAGGGAACGGAGCGAGCAGTACTTC. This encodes CASSPENRERSEQYF. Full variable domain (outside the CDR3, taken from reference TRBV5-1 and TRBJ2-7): KAGVTQTPRYLIKTRGQQVTLSCSPISGHRSVSWYQQTPGQGLQFLFEYFSETQRNKGNFPGRFSGRQFSNSRSEMNVSTLELGDSALYLCASSPENRERSEQYFGPGTRLTVT.